Listed here are 16 T cell receptor beta chains from one sample, sequenced in a study of tumor and adjacent non-tumor tissue in lung cancer. Three rounds of nested PCR, following a modified ARM-PCR protocol, produced the TCRbeta library. TCRdb ran MiXCR on the multiplex PCR reads and lists one entry per CDR3 protein. The sample holds 60,000 or so distinct CDR3 sequences, about 56% seen once. This sample's RNA came from whole unsorted tissue. This non-tumor lung sample came from over 3 cm beyond the tumor edge. Sequencing was carried out using distant non-tumor lung tissue. These receptors originate from a man in his 70s with non-small cell lung cancer.

This clonotype was seen at least ten times. The V and J genes are TRBV4-1 and TRBJ2-7, with no clear D. The germline V gene has CDR1 MGHRA and CDR2 YSYEKL. With 5 bases removed from V and 3 bases from J, the gap between germline ends came to 5 bases. The CDR3 runs 11 residues. CDR3: CASSSNYEQYF. CDR3 nucleotide sequence: TGCGCCAGCAGCTCTAACTACGAGCAGTACTTC.

The genes are TRBV12-3 or TRBV12-4 and TRBJ2-7; TRBD1 might be the D (6 bases). V was clipped by 2 bases and J by 3 bases, with 8 bases between them. This CDR3 has 13 residues. The CDR3 region has the DNA TGTGCCAGCAGTTTAAGGACAGTCTACGAGCAGTACTTC. Amino acid sequence: CASSLRTVYEQYF.

In the case of this clonotype: A read error may account for a junction end that differs from germline. The chain employs TRBV10-2 and TRBJ1-5; maybe TRBD1 (6 bases). The CDR3 consists of 14 residues. Germline V CDR1 and CDR2: WSHSY, SAAADI. In nucleotides, the CDR3 is TGCGCCAGCAGAGAGGGACATGTGAATCAGCCTCAGCATTTT. Amino acids: CASREGHVNQPQHF.

A word on this clonotype: The conserved final phenylalanine or tryptophan is absent from the CDR3, which likely points to a read error. The DNA is omitted, as the CDR3 cannot be located on it reliably, and the CDR3 follows TCRdb's listing. J is TRBJ2-5 and V is TRBV5-5; no check of the table's D call, TRBD2, against the DNA was made. The CDR3 sequence runs 16 residues, both termini included. Per the germline V gene, CDR1 is SGHKS and CDR2 is YYEKEE (reference sequence). The CDR3 reads CASRKRGLKAEETQYL.

Details on this clonotype: A junction boundary mismatches the germline segment, possibly from a read error. The chain recombines TRBV28 with TRBJ1-2; 9 nucleotides match TRBD1. The CDR3 sequence is 17 residues long. Germline lookup yields CDR1 MDHEN and CDR2 SYDVKM. CDR3 in DNA: TGTGCCAGCAATTCCCCGGGGACAGGGCGGACTAACTATGGCCACACCTTC. Translating gives CASNSPGTGRTNYGHTF.

On this clonotype itself: This CDR3 is missing its conserved last phenylalanine or tryptophan, likely due to a read error. The limits of the CDR3 on the DNA are not certain, so only TCRdb's listed CDR3 is given. The chain carries TRBV4-1 and TRBJ2-1. The CDR3 totals 16 residues, both ends included. The germline V gene has CDR1 MGHRA and CDR2 YSYEKL. The CDR3 reads CASSLTVGSPYNEHFL.

The table lists this clonotype with many counts. The chain combines TRBV12-3 or TRBV12-4 with TRBJ2-7, with 10 bases lining up with TRBD2. This CDR3 region has 14 residues. The V gene end was trimmed by 6 bases and the J gene end by 2 bases; junction bases not matched to a gene: 4. The CDR3 spells CASRTGLAAYEQYF. Written as DNA, the CDR3 is TGTGCCAGCAGGACAGGACTAGCGGCCTACGAGCAGTACTTC.

A few counts support this clonotype. The CDR3 loop is CSARDGNQPQHF. CDR3 nucleotide sequence: TGCAGTGCTAGAGACGGAAATCAGCCCCAGCATTTT. The V and J genes are TRBV20-1 and TRBJ1-5; D is uncertain. V shed 0 bases and J shed 4 bases, with 4 bases lying between them. The CDR3 has 12 residues. Germline loops: CDR1 DFQATT, CDR2 SNEGSKA (reference sequence).

The table lists this clonotype with a count of one. The junction differs from germline at one of its ends, possibly a read error. The V and J genes are TRBV10-2 and TRBJ2-7, with 9 bases aligning to TRBD1. The CDR3 has 13 amino acids. Germline values: CDR1 WSHSY, CDR2 SAAADI. In nucleotides, the CDR3 is TGCGCCAATGGCCAAGGACAGGGGTTCGAGCTGTACTTC. Its translation: CANGQGQGFELYF.

A note on this clonotype: Just one base apart from a much larger clone, this may be a read error. J is TRBJ2-1 and V is TRBV5-4; 10 nucleotides line up with TRBD2. CDR1 and CDR2 from the germline V gene are SGHNT and YYREEE (reference sequence). This CDR3 spans 16 amino acids. J gave up 3 bases and V 6 bases, and 9 bases lay outside the gene matches. The CDR3 protein is CASNFSGGTRYNEQFF. The CDR3 nucleotides are TGTGCCAGCAACTTTAGCGGGGGGACCCGCTACAATGAGCAGTTCTTC.

As concerns this clonotype: The conserved phenylalanine or tryptophan is not found at the CDR3 terminus, so this likely reflects a read error. The chain carries TRBV11-2 and TRBJ2-7; 9 bases agree with TRBD2. Germline CDR1 is SGHAT and CDR2 is FQNNGV. There are 18 residues in the CDR3. The chain's CDR3 is CASGLNGAGGPMFDEQYL. The CDR3 DNA follows: TGTGCCAGCGGCTTAAACGGGGCGGGAGGGCCAATGTTCGACGAGCAGTACTTA.

Turning to this clonotype: A much larger clone differs from this one at a single base, so this may be a read error. The conserved closing phenylalanine or tryptophan is absent in this CDR3, likely reflecting a read error. The CDR3 loop is CASSLGGYKNIQYL. CDR3 in DNA: TGTGCCAGCAGCTTGGGGGGTTACAAAAACATTCAGTACCTC. The chain carries TRBV5-6 and TRBJ2-4, with D unclear. Between the trimmed V and J ends, which lost 0 bases and 3 bases, there was a span of 7 bases. This CDR3 is 14 amino acids long. The V gene's germline CDR1 is SGHDT and CDR2 YYEEEE.

As for this clonotype: Without the conserved terminal phenylalanine or tryptophan, this CDR3 likely stems from a read error. This chain uses TRBV7-9 with TRBJ1-5; D is perhaps TRBD1 (5 bases). Between the trimmed V and J ends, which lost 9 bases and 2 bases, there was a span of 17 bases. CDR1 and CDR2 (germline): SEHNR, FQNEAQ (reference sequence). The CDR3 covers 15 residues. Here the CDR3 DNA reads TGTGCCAGGAGCCTTCAGGGATTGGGCAATCAGCCCCAGCATTAT. Its translation is CARSLQGLGNQPQHY.

With regard to this clonotype: One end of the junction does not line up with germline, which may come from a read error. The chain employs TRBV20-1 and TRBJ2-3, with D possibly matching TRBD1 (6 bases). The CDR3 contains 17 residues. The germline V gene has CDR1 DFQATT and CDR2 SNEGSKA (reference sequence). CDR3 coding DNA: TGCAGTGCTAGTGTCCCGACAGGACCCCTGGGCACAGATAGGCAGTATTTT. It codes for CSASVPTGPLGTDRQYF.

There are a few counts of this clonotype. Since a much larger clone is just one base distant, this may be a read error. Here the CDR3 reads CAIRGTGCDQPQHF. DNA of the CDR3: TGTGCCATCAGAGGGACAGGGTGTGATCAGCCCCAGCATTTT. The chain has TRBV10-3 and TRBJ1-5, with TRBD1 matching 9 bases. The CDR3 spans 14 residues. Per the germline V gene, CDR1 is ENHRY and CDR2 is SYGVKD. The V and J ends lost 6 bases and 5 bases, in that order; junction bases with no gene match: 5.

The DNA for the CDR3 is TGCAGCGTTGGTTGGGGGAGGCGGGGGGCTTCGGATGGGCAGTTCTTC. This gives the protein CSVGWGRRGASDGQFF. The chain is built from TRBV29-1 and TRBJ2-1; TRBD2 agrees at 8 bases. Trimming removed 4 bases from V and 12 bases from J; junction bases left unmatched: 20. CDR1 is SQVTM, CDR2 ANQGSEA, per germline. CDR3 length: 16 amino acids.